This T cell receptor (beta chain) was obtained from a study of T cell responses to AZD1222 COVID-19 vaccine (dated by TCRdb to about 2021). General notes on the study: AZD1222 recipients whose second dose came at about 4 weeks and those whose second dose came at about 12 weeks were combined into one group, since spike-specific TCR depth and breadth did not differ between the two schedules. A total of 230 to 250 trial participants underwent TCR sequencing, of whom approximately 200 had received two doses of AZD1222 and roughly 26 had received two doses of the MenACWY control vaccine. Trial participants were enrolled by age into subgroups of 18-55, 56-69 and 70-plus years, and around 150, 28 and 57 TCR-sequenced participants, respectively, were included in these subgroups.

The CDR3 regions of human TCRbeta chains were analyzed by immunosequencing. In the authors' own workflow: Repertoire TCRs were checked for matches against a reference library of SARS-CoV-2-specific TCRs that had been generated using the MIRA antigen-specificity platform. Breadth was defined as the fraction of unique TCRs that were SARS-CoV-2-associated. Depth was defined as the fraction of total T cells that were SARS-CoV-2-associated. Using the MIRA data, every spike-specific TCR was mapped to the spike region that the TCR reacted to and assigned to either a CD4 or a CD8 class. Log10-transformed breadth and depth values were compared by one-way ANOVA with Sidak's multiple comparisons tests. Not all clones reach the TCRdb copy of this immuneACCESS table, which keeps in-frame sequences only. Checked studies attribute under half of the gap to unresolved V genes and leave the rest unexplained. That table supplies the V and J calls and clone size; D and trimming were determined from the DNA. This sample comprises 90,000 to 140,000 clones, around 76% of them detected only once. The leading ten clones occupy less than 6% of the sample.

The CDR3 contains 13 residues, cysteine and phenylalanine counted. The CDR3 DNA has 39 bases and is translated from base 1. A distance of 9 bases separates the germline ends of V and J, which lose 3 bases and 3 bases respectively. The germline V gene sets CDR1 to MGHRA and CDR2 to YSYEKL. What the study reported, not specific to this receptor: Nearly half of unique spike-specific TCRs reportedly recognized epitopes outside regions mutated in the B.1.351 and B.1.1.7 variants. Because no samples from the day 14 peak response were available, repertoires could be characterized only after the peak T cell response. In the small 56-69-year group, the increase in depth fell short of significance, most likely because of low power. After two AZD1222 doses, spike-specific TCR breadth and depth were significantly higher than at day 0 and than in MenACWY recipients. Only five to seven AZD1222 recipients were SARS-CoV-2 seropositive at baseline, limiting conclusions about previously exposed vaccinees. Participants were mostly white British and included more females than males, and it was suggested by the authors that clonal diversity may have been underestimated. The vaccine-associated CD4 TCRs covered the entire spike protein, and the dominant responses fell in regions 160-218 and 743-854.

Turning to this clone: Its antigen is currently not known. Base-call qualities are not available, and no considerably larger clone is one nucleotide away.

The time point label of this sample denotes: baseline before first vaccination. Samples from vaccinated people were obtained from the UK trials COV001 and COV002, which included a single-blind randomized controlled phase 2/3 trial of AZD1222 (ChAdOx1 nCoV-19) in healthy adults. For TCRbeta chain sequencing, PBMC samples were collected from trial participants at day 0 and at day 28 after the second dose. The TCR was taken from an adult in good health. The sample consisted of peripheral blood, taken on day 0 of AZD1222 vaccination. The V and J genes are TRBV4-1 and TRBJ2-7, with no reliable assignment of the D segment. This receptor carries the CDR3 CASSHSVRYEQYF. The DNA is TGCGCCAGCAGCCATAGTGTACGCTACGAGCAGTACTTC.